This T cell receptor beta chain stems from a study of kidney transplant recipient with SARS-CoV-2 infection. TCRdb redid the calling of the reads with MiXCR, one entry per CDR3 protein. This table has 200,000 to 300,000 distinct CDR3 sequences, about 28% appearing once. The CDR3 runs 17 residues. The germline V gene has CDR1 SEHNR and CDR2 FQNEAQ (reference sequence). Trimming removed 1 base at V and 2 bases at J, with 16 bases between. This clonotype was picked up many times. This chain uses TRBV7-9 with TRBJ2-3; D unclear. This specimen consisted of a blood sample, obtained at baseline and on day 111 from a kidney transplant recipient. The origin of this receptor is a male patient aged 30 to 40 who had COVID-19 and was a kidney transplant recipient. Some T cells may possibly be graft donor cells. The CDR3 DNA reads TGTGCCAGCAGCTTAGTGCCGCTACCGACACCCACAGATACGCAGTATTTT. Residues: CASSLVPLPTPTDTQYF.